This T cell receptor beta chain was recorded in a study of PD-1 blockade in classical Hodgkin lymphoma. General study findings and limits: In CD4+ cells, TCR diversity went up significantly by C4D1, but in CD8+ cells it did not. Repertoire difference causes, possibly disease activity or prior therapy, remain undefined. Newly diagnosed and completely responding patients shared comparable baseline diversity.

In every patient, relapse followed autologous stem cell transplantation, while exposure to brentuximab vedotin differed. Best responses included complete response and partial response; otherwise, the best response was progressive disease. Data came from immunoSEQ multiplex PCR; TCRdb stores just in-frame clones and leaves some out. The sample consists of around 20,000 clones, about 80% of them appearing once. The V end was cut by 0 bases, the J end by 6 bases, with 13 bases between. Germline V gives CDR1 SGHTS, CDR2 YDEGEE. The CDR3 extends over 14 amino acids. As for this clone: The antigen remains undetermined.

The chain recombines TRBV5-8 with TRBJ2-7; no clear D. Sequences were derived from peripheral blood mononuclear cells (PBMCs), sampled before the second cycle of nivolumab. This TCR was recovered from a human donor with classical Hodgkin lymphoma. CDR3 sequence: CASSLVQLPAEQYF. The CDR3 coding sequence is TGTGCCAGCAGCTTGGTGCAGCTCCCAGCCGAGCAGTACTTC.